Below are 17 T cell receptor beta chains sequenced from a single sample in a study of cytomegalovirus exposure and HLA in healthy donors. Researchers ran the PCR with 60 Vbeta and 13 Jbeta primers. Some clones are missing from TCRdb's copy, which holds only in-frame ones; the method was immunoSEQ multiplex PCR. This table lists about 120,000 clones. Input material: PBMCs. All receptors come from a man between 18 and 35 years old in good health and CMV-seronegative.

The chain has TRBV7-2 and TRBJ1-2; 8 bases fit TRBD1. Germline V gene lookup returns CDR1 SGHTA and CDR2 FQGNSA. This CDR3 has 13 residues. The J segment lost 8 bases and the V segment lost 1 base, leaving 3 bases of the junction unmatched. Here the CDR3 DNA reads TGTGCCAGCAGCTTAGGACAGGGGCAGGGCTACACCTTC. Encoded protein: CASSLGQGQGYTF.

The chain couples TRBV27 to TRBJ2-3, with TRBD2 matching over 10 bases. The germline gives CDR1 MNHEY, CDR2 SMNVEV (reference sequence). CDR3 size: 15 residues. The junction had 5 bases not matched to a gene; V was cut back by 3 bases and J by 5 bases. The CDR3 here is CASSFLAGARDTQYF. The CDR3 DNA is TGTGCCAGCAGTTTTCTAGCGGGAGCACGAGATACGCAGTATTTT.

The V gene is TRBV6-1, the J gene TRBJ2-2, with TRBD1 identical over 8 bases. This CDR3 has 15 residues. V was pared by 11 bases and J by 3 bases, with 11 bases of the junction left unmatched. The germline V gene encodes CDR1 MNHNS and CDR2 SASEGT. The CDR3 DNA reads TGTGCCGCACGATCAGGGGGCGTAGACACCGGGGAGCTGTTTTTT. The encoded protein is CAARSGGVDTGELFF.

The chain links TRBV14 to TRBJ1-2; perhaps TRBD1 as D (5 bases). This CDR3 has 15 amino acids. Deletions cut 4 bases from V and 5 bases from J, with 17 bases between. Germline V CDR1 and CDR2: SGHDN, FVKESK. CDR3 DNA: TGTGCCAGCAGCCGACAGCACGCGCTGGGGTATGGCTACACCTTC. This codes for CASSRQHALGYGYTF.

The rearrangement joins TRBV6-5 to TRBJ1-2; no clear D. The CDR3 contains 13 residues. With 0 bases removed from V and 8 bases from J, the gap between germline ends came to 10 bases. Germline-derived CDR1 and CDR2 are MNHEY and SVGAGI. The CDR3 nucleotides are TGTGCCAGCAGTTACTCGGTTTCGGGGGGCTACACCTTC. It codes for CASSYSVSGGYTF.

CDR3 bases: TGTGCCAGCAGGTCCGGGACAGGGGTGACAGATACGCAGTATTTT. Its translation: CASRSGTGVTDTQYF. The J gene is TRBJ2-3, the V gene TRBV28; 10 positions agree with TRBD1. Trimming took 6 bases from V and 3 from J; bases not matched to a gene: 6. CDR1 MDHEN and CDR2 SYDVKM come from the germline V gene. CDR3 length equals 15 residues.

The rearrangement links TRBV4-3 to TRBJ1-5; D remains ambiguous. V lost 4 bases and J 7 bases, leaving 17 bases between the germline ends. The CDR3 contains 15 residues. In germline, CDR1 is LGHNA, CDR2 YSLEER. For the CDR3, the DNA is TGCGCCAGCAGCCCCGACCACGGGGAAGGGCAGCCCCAGCATTTT. Residues: CASSPDHGEGQPQHF.

The CDR3 region is CASSLQDSYTDTQYF. The CDR3 region has the DNA TGTGCCAGCAGTCTACAAGACAGTTACACAGATACGCAGTATTTT. This chain links TRBV28 with TRBJ2-3, with TRBD1 as a possible D gene (5 bases). Trimming took off 5 bases at V and 2 bases at J, with 14 bases between the two ends. CDR1 is MDHEN, CDR2 SYDVKM, per germline. The CDR3 sequence is 15 residues long.

V gene TRBV13 combines with J gene TRBJ1-1, with TRBD1 matching over 9 bases. The ends lost 5 bases at V and 5 bases at J; junction bases unmatched: 9. The CDR3 covers 15 residues. Per germline, CDR1 PRHDT and CDR2 FYEKMQ (reference sequence). CDR3 loop: CASSTPGQGYTEAFF. The CDR3 DNA sequence: TGTGCCAGCAGCACTCCGGGACAGGGATATACTGAAGCTTTCTTT.

The gene calls are TRBV19 and TRBJ2-2; D is perhaps TRBD1 (6 bases). This CDR3 is 17 amino acids long. V was clipped by 0 bases and J by 2 bases, with 13 bases between them. Germline assignment: CDR1 LNHDA and CDR2 SQIVND (reference sequence). The CDR3 DNA reads as TGTGCCAGTAGTATAGATCGGAGGACAGTTAACACCGGGGAGCTGTTTTTT. This encodes CASSIDRRTVNTGELFF.

This chain links TRBV9 with TRBJ2-5, with D tentatively TRBD2 (6 bases). The tail of the sequence fits TRBJ2-7 better, so the J call may be wrong. This CDR3 region has 11 residues. Per the germline V gene, CDR1 is SGDLS and CDR2 is YYNGEE. CDR3 protein: CASGGAYEQYF. The CDR3 DNA reads TGTGCCTCCGGCGGGGCCTACGAGCAGTACTTC.

The chain recombines TRBV28 with TRBJ1-5, with D possibly TRBD1 on 5 matching bases. The CDR3 contains 11 residues. Germline V CDR1 and CDR2: MDHEN, SYDVKM. With 6 bases removed from V and 9 bases from J, the gap between germline ends came to 9 bases. CDR3 in amino acids: CASSRQGPQHF. In DNA, the CDR3 is TGTGCCAGCAGCCGGCAGGGGCCCCAGCATTTT. The full variable domain, rest sourced from reference TRBV28 and TRBJ1-5, is DVKVTQSSRYLVKRTGEKVFLECVQDMDHENMFWYRQDPGLGLRLIYFSYDVKMKEKGDIPEGYSVSREKKERFSLILESASTNQTSMYLCASSRQGPQHFGDGTRLSIL.

This chain joins TRBV30 and TRBJ1-4, with 7 bases aligning to TRBD1. Losses at the gene ends were 2 bases for V and 7 bases for J; bases not matched to a gene: 10. Germline values: CDR1 GTSNPN, CDR2 SVGIG (reference sequence). This CDR3 is 15 amino acids long. Here the CDR3 reads CAWSQKTGSSEKLFF. The CDR3 DNA follows: TGTGCCTGGAGTCAAAAGACAGGGTCCAGTGAAAAACTGTTTTTT.

The gene calls are TRBV5-6 and TRBJ2-2, with TRBD1 as a possible D gene (5 bases). The CDR3 is 16 amino acids. CDR1 is SGHDT and CDR2 is YYEEEE in the germline V gene. V was shortened by 4 bases and J by 6 bases, with 19 bases between the two germline ends. The CDR3 DNA reads TGTGCCAGCAGCCCATCACTCTTCAGGGTGGCCGGGGAGCTGTTTTTT. Translating gives CASSPSLFRVAGELFF.

V gene TRBV7-9 combines with J gene TRBJ2-7, with 7 positions matching TRBD1. V gave up 4 bases and J gave up 7 bases; unmatched junction bases: 13. Germline V CDR1 and CDR2: SEHNR, FQNEAQ (reference sequence). CDR3 length equals 15 residues. CDR3 amino acids: CASSSTGQIVREQYF. CDR3 bases: TGTGCCAGCAGCTCTACGGGACAGATCGTACGGGAGCAGTACTTC. Complete variable domain (other parts from reference TRBV7-9 and TRBJ2-7): DTGVSQNPRHKITKRGQNVTFRCDPISEHNRLYWYRQTLGQGPEFLTYFQNEAQLEKSRLLSDRFSAERPKGSFSTLEIQRTEQGDSAMYLCASSSTGQIVREQYFGPGTRLTVT.

As DNA, the CDR3 is TGTGCCAGCAGCGTAGCGGGTAGCCTACTAGGGAGTGTCCAAGAGACCCAGTACTTC. Amino acids: CASSVAGSLLGSVQETQYF. The rearrangement uses TRBV9 and TRBJ2-5, with D tentatively TRBD2 (5 bases). The CDR3 spans 19 residues. Germline V CDR1 and CDR2: SGDLS, YYNGEE. V was cut by 0 bases and J by 1 base, with 22 bases left in between.

The chain employs TRBV6-4 and TRBJ1-6; 7 bases align to TRBD1. With 6 bases clipped from V and 5 bases from J, the junction kept 4 bases outside the gene matches. Germline CDR1 MRHNA, CDR2 SNTAGT. The CDR3 runs 14 residues. CDR3 bases: TGTGCCAGCAGGACGGGACAGCATAATTCACCCCTCCACTTT. It is translated as CASRTGQHNSPLHF.